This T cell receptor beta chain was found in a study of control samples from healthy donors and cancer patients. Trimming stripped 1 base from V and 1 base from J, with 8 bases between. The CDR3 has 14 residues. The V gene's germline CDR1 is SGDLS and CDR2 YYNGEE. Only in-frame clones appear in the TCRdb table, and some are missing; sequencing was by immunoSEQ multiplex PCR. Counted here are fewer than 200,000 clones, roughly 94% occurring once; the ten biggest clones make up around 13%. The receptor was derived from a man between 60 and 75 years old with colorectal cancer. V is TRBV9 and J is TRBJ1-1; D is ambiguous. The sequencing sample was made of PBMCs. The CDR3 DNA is TGTGCCAGCAGCGTATTGACAAGGAACACTGAAGCTTTCTTT. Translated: CASSVLTRNTEAFF.